This T cell receptor (beta chain) was captured in a study of CD8+ T cells in alopecia areata. RNA extraction was followed by reverse transcription into cDNA, which acted as the sequencing template. TCRdb's table, derived via immunoSEQ multiplex PCR, lists solely in-frame clones and lacks some. Here the sample spans 200,000 to 250,000 clones, roughly two thirds being singletons. In germline, CDR1 is GTSNPN, CDR2 SVGIG (reference sequence). V lost 2 bases and J lost 2, with 16 bases in between. The CDR3 totals 17 residues. This specimen was CD4+ T cells sorted from blood, taken at week 0. The chain uses TRBV30 and TRBJ1-6; no definite D call. The sequence came from a human donor with alopecia areata. The CDR3, as DNA: TGTGCCTGGAGTTCCATTGAAGGGATAACCTATAATTCACCCCTCCACTTT. Translating it yields CAWSSIEGITYNSPLHF.